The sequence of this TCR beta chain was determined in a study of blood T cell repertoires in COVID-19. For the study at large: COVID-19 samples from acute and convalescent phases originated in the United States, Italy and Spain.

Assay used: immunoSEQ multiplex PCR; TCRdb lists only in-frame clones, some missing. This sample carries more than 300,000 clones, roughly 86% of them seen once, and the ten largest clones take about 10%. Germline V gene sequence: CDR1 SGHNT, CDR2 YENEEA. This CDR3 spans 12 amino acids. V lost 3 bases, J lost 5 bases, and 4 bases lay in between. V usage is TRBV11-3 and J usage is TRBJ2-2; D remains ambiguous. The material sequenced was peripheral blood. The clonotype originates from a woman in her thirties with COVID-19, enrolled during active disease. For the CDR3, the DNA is TGTGCCAGCAGCTTCAGGACCGGGGAGCTGTTTTTT. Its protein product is CASSFRTGELFF.